Here is one T cell receptor beta chain with its context. Germline V gene sequence: CDR1 SGHRS, CDR2 YFSETQ. The CDR3 length is 14 residues. V shed 5 bases and J 7 bases; nucleotides not matched to a gene: 10. TCRdb keeps only in-frame clones here, not all; method: immunoSEQ multiplex PCR. The table shows 100,000 to 150,000 clones, with roughly 92% occurring only once. These data are taken from a study of control samples from healthy donors and cancer patients. Input material: blood. This rearrangement joins TRBV5-1 to TRBJ2-7; 9 bases agree with TRBD1. The receptor was derived from a man in his late teens or twenties in good health. CDR3 nucleotides: TGCGCCAGCAGAATATCAGCGGGACAGGGAGAGCAGTACTTC. The encoded protein is CASRISAGQGEQYF.